This T cell receptor (beta chain) was sequenced for a study of T-cell memory formation after mild COVID-19. The overall study: Each donor largely had its own TCR clusters. Study conclusions and caveats: Among contracting clones, CD4+ were mainly CM/EM and CD8+ enriched in EMRA.

Employing constant-segment primers, 5'RACE generated TCR alpha and TCR beta cDNA libraries bearing sample barcodes and UMIs. In TCRdb, the 5' RACE reads were re-called with MiXCR into one record per CDR3 protein. The profile shows a few hundred thousand distinct CDR3 sequences, approximately 14% of them singletons. Details on this clonotype: The antigen remains unidentified.

CDR3 size: 12 residues. The V end lost 3 bases, the J end lost 8 bases, and 10 bases lay between the germline ends. The V gene's germline CDR1 is LGHDT and CDR2 YNNKEL (reference sequence). What was sequenced was PBMCs or a T cell subset sorted from them (not recorded which). The receptor comes from a man in his late teens or twenties who had mild COVID-19 (a few samples of this study predate the infection). Cell type and time point are not known. V usage is TRBV3-1 and J usage is TRBJ1-2; D remains ambiguous. This chain's CDR3 is CASSQSDRGYTF. CDR3 DNA: TGTGCCAGCAGCCAGAGCGATAGAGGCTACACCTTC.